This T cell receptor beta chain is drawn from a study of T cell responses to AZD1222 COVID-19 vaccine. Findings of the study overall: Nearly half of spike-specific TCRs reportedly go after variant regions that carry no mutations. It was only six AZD1222 recipients who were seropositive at baseline.

On this clone: Its matching antigen is unknown.

Sequenced by immunoSEQ multiplex PCR; TCRdb stores in-frame clones only, minus some. The sample consists of about 110,000 clones, 70% to 90% of them appearing once. CDR1 MNHEY and CDR2 SVGAGI come from the germline V gene. This CDR3 contains 15 residues. V trimming: 4 bases; J trimming: 5 bases; junction bases outside the gene matches: 8. The specimen comprised peripheral blood, sampled on day 0 of AZD1222 vaccination. This clonotype was sampled from an adult in good health. The chain carries TRBV6-5 and TRBJ2-7, with TRBD2 matching 10 bases. The CDR3 region has the DNA TGTGCCAGCAGTTTAAGCGGGGGGGCCGGTCACGAGCAGTACTTC. This encodes CASSLSGGAGHEQYF.